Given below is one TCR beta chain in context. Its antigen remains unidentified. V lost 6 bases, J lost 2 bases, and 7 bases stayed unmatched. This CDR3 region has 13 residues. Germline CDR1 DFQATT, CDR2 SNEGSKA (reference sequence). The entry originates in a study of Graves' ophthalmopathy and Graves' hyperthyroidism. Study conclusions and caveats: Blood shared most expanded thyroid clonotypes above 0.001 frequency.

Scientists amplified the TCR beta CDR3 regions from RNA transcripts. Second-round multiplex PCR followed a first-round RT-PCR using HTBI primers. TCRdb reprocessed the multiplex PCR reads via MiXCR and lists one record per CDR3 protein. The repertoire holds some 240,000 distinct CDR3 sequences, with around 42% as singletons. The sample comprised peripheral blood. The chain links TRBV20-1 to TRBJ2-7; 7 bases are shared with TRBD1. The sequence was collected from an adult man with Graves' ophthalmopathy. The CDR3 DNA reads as TGCAGTGCACCAGGGGACAGCCCCTACGAGCAGTACTTC. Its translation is CSAPGDSPYEQYF.